Listed below are T cell receptor beta chains from one sample, sequenced in a study of T-cell memory formation after mild COVID-19. TCRdb processed the 5' RACE reads anew with MiXCR; each CDR3 protein has one entry. Among 350,000 to 500,000 distinct CDR3 sequences listed, 15% to 20% were seen once. Sequences were obtained from PBMCs or a T cell subset sorted from them (not recorded which). All receptors come from an adult woman who had mild COVID-19 (a few samples of this study predate the infection). Cell type and time point are not known. The CDR3 runs from the conserved cysteine through the conserved F or W. Fields, in order: V gene, clone size, D gene, J gene, CDR3 DNA, CDR3 protein. The D gene is left open where the match is weak. Clone size is given for some rows only: seen once, a few or many times, or a class if the clone is expanded.

v_call: TRBV27
clone_size: .
d_call: TRBD2
j_call: TRBJ2-1
cdr3_nt: TGTGCCAGCAGTTTCGCGGGAGACAATGAGCAGTTCTTC
cdr3_aa: CASSFAGDNEQFF

v_call: TRBV4-1
clone_size: few
d_call: .
j_call: TRBJ2-2
cdr3_nt: TGCGCCAGCAGCCCCCGACAGGTCGGGAACACCGGGGAGCTGTTTTTT
cdr3_aa: CASSPRQVGNTGELFF

v_call: TRBV5-1
clone_size: few
d_call: TRBD1
j_call: TRBJ1-4
cdr3_nt: TGCGCCAGCAGCTTGGTGACAGGGAGTGAAAAACTGTTTTTT
cdr3_aa: CASSLVTGSEKLFF

v_call: TRBV7-9
clone_size: .
d_call: .
j_call: TRBJ2-7
cdr3_nt: TGTGCCAGCAGCCAAGGGAACTCCTACGAGCAGTACTTC
cdr3_aa: CASSQGNSYEQYF

v_call: TRBV5-6
clone_size: few
d_call: .
j_call: TRBJ2-5
cdr3_nt: TGTGCCAGCAGCTTCCGCGAGTCCTCGGAGACCCAGTACTTC
cdr3_aa: CASSFRESSETQYF

v_call: TRBV5-1
clone_size: .
d_call: .
j_call: TRBJ2-7
cdr3_nt: TGCGCCAGCAGCTCGACGGGACGCACGTTGGAGGAGCAGTACTTC
cdr3_aa: CASSSTGRTLEEQYF

v_call: TRBV7-8
clone_size: .
d_call: .
j_call: TRBJ2-1
cdr3_nt: TGTGCCAGCAGCTTAGTTTGGGTAGGGGGCAATGAGCAGTTCTTC
cdr3_aa: CASSLVWVGGNEQFF

v_call: TRBV5-1
clone_size: many
d_call: TRBD1
j_call: TRBJ1-3
cdr3_nt: TGCGCCAGCAGCTCGGGACAGGGAAACACCATATATTTT
cdr3_aa: CASSSGQGNTIYF

v_call: TRBV20-1
clone_size: few
d_call: .
j_call: TRBJ2-5
cdr3_nt: TGCAGTGCGTCATTGAGGATAGCGATGGAGACCCAGTACTTC
cdr3_aa: CSASLRIAMETQYF

v_call: TRBV5-6
clone_size: few
d_call: .
j_call: TRBJ2-7
cdr3_nt: TGTGCCAGCAGCTTGGCGGAAAACGAGCAGTACTTC
cdr3_aa: CASSLAENEQYF

v_call: TRBV20-1
clone_size: few
d_call: TRBD2
j_call: TRBJ2-5
cdr3_nt: TGCAGTGCTCCTCGAGCGGGAGGAGAGACCCAGTACTTC
cdr3_aa: CSAPRAGGETQYF

v_call: TRBV5-1
clone_size: many
d_call: TRBD1
j_call: TRBJ1-1
cdr3_nt: TGCGCCAGCAGCTTGGAACCACAGGGGGCGCGGGCCACTGAAGCTTTCTTT
cdr3_aa: CASSLEPQGARATEAFF

v_call: TRBV7-6
clone_size: few
d_call: .
j_call: TRBJ2-5
cdr3_nt: TGTGCCAGCAGCTTAGCTCAAGGGTCGGGAGAGACCCAGTACTTC
cdr3_aa: CASSLAQGSGETQYF

v_call: TRBV10-3
clone_size: .
d_call: .
j_call: TRBJ1-1
cdr3_nt: TGTGCCATCTCAGTGGAGGAGAACACTGAAGCTTTCTTT
cdr3_aa: CAISVEENTEAFF

v_call: TRBV5-1
clone_size: few
d_call: TRBD1
j_call: TRBJ2-1
cdr3_nt: TGCGCCAGCAGCCTCGGACTGGGACAGATCAACAATGAGCAGTTCTTC
cdr3_aa: CASSLGLGQINNEQFF

v_call: TRBV5-1
clone_size: .
d_call: .
j_call: TRBJ2-1
cdr3_nt: TGCGCCAGCAGCTTTTCTACCAACAGGGAAGAGCAGTTCTTC
cdr3_aa: CASSFSTNREEQFF

v_call: TRBV10-3
clone_size: .
d_call: .
j_call: TRBJ2-2
cdr3_nt: TGTGCCATCAAGCCCGGACCGGGGGTGACGACCGGGGAGCTGTTTTTT
cdr3_aa: CAIKPGPGVTTGELFF

v_call: TRBV20-1
clone_size: few
d_call: TRBD2
j_call: TRBJ2-2
cdr3_nt: TGCAGTGCTAGGGCGGGAGTAATCGGGGAGCTGTTTTTT
cdr3_aa: CSARAGVIGELFF

v_call: TRBV3-1
clone_size: few
d_call: .
j_call: TRBJ2-1
cdr3_nt: TGTGCCAGCAGCCTAGAAGGGACTTTCTACAATGAGCAGTTCTTC
cdr3_aa: CASSLEGTFYNEQFF

v_call: TRBV6-6
clone_size: .
d_call: TRBD1
j_call: TRBJ2-7
cdr3_nt: TGTGCCAGCAGTTTCCCCAATACAGGGGGGTTCGCCTACGAGCAGTACTTC
cdr3_aa: CASSFPNTGGFAYEQYF

v_call: TRBV5-1
clone_size: once
d_call: TRBD1
j_call: TRBJ2-7
cdr3_nt: TGCGCCAGCAGCTACTACAGGGGCTACGAGCAGTACTTC
cdr3_aa: CASSYYRGYEQYF

v_call: TRBV7-2
clone_size: few
d_call: .
j_call: TRBJ2-1
cdr3_nt: TGTGCCAGCAGCTTAGGGTGGGCCGGCTACAATGAGCAGTTCTTC
cdr3_aa: CASSLGWAGYNEQFF